This T cell receptor beta chain was sequenced during a study of blood T cell repertoires in COVID-19. Turning to the study itself: There were acute and convalescent COVID-19 samples, and they came from the United States, Italy and Spain.

As processed by the authors: The assay estimated nucleated cells by amplifying reference gene primers. The assay was immunoSEQ multiplex PCR, and TCRdb's table has in-frame clones only and misses some. V and J calls plus clone size are reproduced from that table; the DNA served to infer D and trimming. Of approximately 250,000 clones in the sample, 86% were seen once. Trimming removed 6 bases at V and 4 bases at J, with 21 bases between. The length of the CDR3 is 17 residues. Germline V gives CDR1 SGHAT, CDR2 FQNNGV. The chain is built from TRBV11-2 and TRBJ2-2; a possible D gene is TRBD2 (6 bases). Sequenced input: peripheral blood. This TCR derives from a woman in her 70s with COVID-19, enrolled during active disease. CDR3 protein: CASRSFGRRGSTGELFF. In nucleotides, the CDR3 is TGTGCCAGCAGATCATTCGGTCGGCGGGGAAGCACCGGGGAGCTGTTTTTT.